This TCR beta chain was profiled in a study of control samples from healthy donors and cancer patients (TCRdb year 2020). CDR1 MDHEN and CDR2 SYDVKM are derived from the germline V gene. From the cysteine through the phenylalanine, the CDR3 covers 13 amino acids. Only CDR3 DNA remains: 39 bases, in frame from the first base. V has 6 bases trimmed and J has 1 base trimmed; junction bases matching no gene number 1. Regarding this clone: It has no known antigen specificity. Per-base qualities were not stored, and no clone one base away is much larger.

Library method: the immunoSEQ multiplex PCR assay. TCRdb limited this immuneACCESS table to in-frame rearrangements with V and J called. A share of clones is missing; checked studies link under half to unresolved V genes, and the rest is unexplained. The sample table lists around 130,000 clones, roughly 89% of them with a count of one. In total, the top ten clones hold around an eighth of the sample. Sequencing was performed on blood. The chain is assembled from TRBV28 and TRBJ1-1, with 8 bases in between that match TRBD1. This TCR came from a man aged 25 to 40 in good health. The CDR3: CASRGQGNTEAFF. The sequence in DNA is TGTGCCAGCAGAGGACAGGGGAACACTGAAGCTTTCTTT.